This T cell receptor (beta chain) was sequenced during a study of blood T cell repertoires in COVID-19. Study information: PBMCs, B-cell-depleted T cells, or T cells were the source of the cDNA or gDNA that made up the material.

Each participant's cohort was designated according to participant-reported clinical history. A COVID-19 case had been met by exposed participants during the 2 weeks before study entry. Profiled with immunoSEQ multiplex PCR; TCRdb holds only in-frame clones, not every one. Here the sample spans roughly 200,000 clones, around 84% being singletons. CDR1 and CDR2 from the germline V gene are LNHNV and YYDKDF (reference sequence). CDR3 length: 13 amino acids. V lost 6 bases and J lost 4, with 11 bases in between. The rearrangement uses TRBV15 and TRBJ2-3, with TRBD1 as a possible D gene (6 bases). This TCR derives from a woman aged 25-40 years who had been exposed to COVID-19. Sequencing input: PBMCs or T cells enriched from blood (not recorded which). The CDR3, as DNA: TGTGCCACCAGGGGGGCCAGTCCAGATACGCAGTATTTT. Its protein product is CATRGASPDTQYF.